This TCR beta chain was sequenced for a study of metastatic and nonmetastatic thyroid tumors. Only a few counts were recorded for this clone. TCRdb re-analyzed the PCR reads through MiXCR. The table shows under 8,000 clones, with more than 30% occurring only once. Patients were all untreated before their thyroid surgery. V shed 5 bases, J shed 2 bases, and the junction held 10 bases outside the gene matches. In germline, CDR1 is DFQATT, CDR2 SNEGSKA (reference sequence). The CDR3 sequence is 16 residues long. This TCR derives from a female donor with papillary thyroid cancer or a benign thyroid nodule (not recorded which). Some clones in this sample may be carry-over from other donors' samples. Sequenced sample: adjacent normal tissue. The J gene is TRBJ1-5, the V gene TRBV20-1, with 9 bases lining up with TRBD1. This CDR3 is CSARDRVITGNQPQHF. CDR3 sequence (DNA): TGCAGTGCTCGGGACAGGGTAATTACAGGCAATCAGCCCCAGCATTTT.